A selection of T cell receptor beta chains follows, all from one sample in a study of blood T cell repertoires in COVID-19. TCRdb's copy holds only in-frame clones and misses some; the assay was immunoSEQ multiplex PCR. The sample records about 340,000 clones, approximately 89% being singletons. The sequencing input was peripheral blood. Receptor source: a woman aged 18-30 years who had recovered from COVID-19. Both conserved end residues are part of each CDR3. A D gene is named only where the DNA matches it firmly. Size is stated for part of the rows, as once, few or many counts, or as a class when the clone is expanded.

D | J | V | size | DNA | CDR3
TRBD1 | TRBJ2-1 | TRBV7-2 | . | TGTGCCAGCAGCCCAGGGGGCACCTACAATGAGCAGTTCTTC | CASSPGGTYNEQFF
. | TRBJ1-5 | TRBV29-1 | . | TGCAGCGTTCAAACGGACAGCTCGGAGCAGCCCCAGCATTTT | CSVQTDSSEQPQHF
. | TRBJ1-5 | TRBV11-2 | . | TGTGCCAGCAGCTTAGTGGGCAGGGCCCAGCCCCAGCATTTT | CASSLVGRAQPQHF
TRBD2 | TRBJ2-3 | TRBV6-5 | . | TGTGCCAGCAGCGAGACTAGCGGGGCCATAGATACGCAGTATTTT | CASSETSGAIDTQYF
TRBD2 | TRBJ2-3 | TRBV6-2/TRBV6-3 | . | TGTGCCAGCAGTTACGTAGCGGGACGAGGTTATACGCAGTATTTT | CASSYVAGRGYTQYF
TRBD1 | TRBJ2-1 | TRBV19 | . | TGTGCCAGTAGTCAGGGACAGGGAGGCACCTACAATGAGCAGTTCTTC | CASSQGQGGTYNEQFF
TRBD2 | TRBJ2-5 | TRBV11-3 | . | TGTGCCAGCAGCTTCCCCGGACTAGTGCGAGAGACCCAGTACTTC | CASSFPGLVRETQYF
TRBD2 | TRBJ2-1 | TRBV9 | . | TGTGCCAGCAGCCCGGGAGGGGGGACAAGTAGGGAGCAGTTCTTC | CASSPGGGTSREQFF
. | TRBJ1-5 | TRBV4-3 | . | TGCGCCAGCAGCTTTCGGACGGGGGGTCAGCCCCAGCATTTT | CASSFRTGGQPQHF
. | TRBJ2-2 | TRBV20-1 | . | TGCAGTGCCACGTCGGGCGGGGAGCTGTTTTTT | CSATSGGELFF
. | TRBJ1-1 | TRBV19 | . | TGTGCCAGTAGTATAGATACTCTTAGGCGGACAACCTTGAACACTGAAGCTTTCTTT | CASSIDTLRRTTLNTEAFF
. | TRBJ2-3 | TRBV10-1 | . | TGCGCCACCCGGACTGGAAATACGCAGTATTTT | CATRTGNTQYF
. | TRBJ2-1 | TRBV10-2 | . | TGCGCCAGCAGCCGGGACTCCCCCCATGAGCAGTTCTTC | CASSRDSPHEQFF
. | TRBJ1-1 | TRBV29-1 | few | TGCAGCGCAACAGAGAACACTGAAGCTTTCTTT | CSATENTEAFF
TRBD2 | TRBJ2-1 | TRBV6-2/TRBV6-3 | . | TGTGCCAGCAGCCTGCTCCGGACTAGCACCAACAATGAGCAGTTCTTC | CASSLLRTSTNNEQFF
TRBD2 | TRBJ2-1 | TRBV6-2/TRBV6-3 | once | TGTGCCAGCGGTTCTAGCGGGAATGAGCAGTTCTTC | CASGSSGNEQFF
TRBD1 | TRBJ1-2 | TRBV27 | . | TGTGCCAGCAGTTTAACCTCAGGGGGCTACAACTATGGCTACACCTTC | CASSLTSGGYNYGYTF
. | TRBJ2-2 | TRBV5-4 | . | TGTGCCAGCAGCTTCGGCGGGGTAGTGAACACCGGGGAGCTGTTTTTT | CASSFGGVVNTGELFF
TRBD2 | TRBJ2-1 | TRBV3-1/TRBV3-2 | . | TGTGCCAGCAGCCAAGATCGACTAGCGGGAGACTACAATGAGCAGTTCTTC | CASSQDRLAGDYNEQFF
. | TRBJ2-2 | TRBV6-5 | few | TGTGCCAGCAGTCCGCGCCGGTCGTCCACCGGGGAGCTGTTTTTT | CASSPRRSSTGELFF
TRBD2 | TRBJ2-1 | TRBV5-4 | . | TGTGCCAGCAGCTTGATTGCGGGAGGTGGGCAGTTCTTC | CASSLIAGGGQFF
TRBD2 | TRBJ2-1 | TRBV9 | . | TGTGCCAGCAGCGTAGGACGGGCTAGCGGGAGCTTTTTCGATGAGCAGTTCTTC | CASSVGRASGSFFDEQFF
TRBD2 | TRBJ2-1 | TRBV5-1 | . | TGCGCCAGCAGCTTGAGGGGTCCGGGACTAGCAAGCGATGAGCAGTTCTTC | CASSLRGPGLASDEQFF
. | TRBJ1-3 | TRBV7-6 | . | TGTGCCAGCAGCTCCCCTCCCCACAGGTCTGGAAACACCATATATTTT | CASSSPPHRSGNTIYF
TRBD1 | TRBJ1-4 | TRBV7-2 | . | TGTGCCAGCAGCTTACTCGGCAGGGGGCGGGGTGAAAAACTGTTTTTT | CASSLLGRGRGEKLFF
TRBD2 | TRBJ2-1 | TRBV6-4 | . | TGTGCCAGCAGTGACATAGACAGGGGGAGACTAGCGGGAGGGCCTCGGAATGAGCAGTTCTTC | CASSDIDRGRLAGGPRNEQFF
. | TRBJ1-2 | TRBV19 | . | TGTGCCAGTAGTATAGCCGCCGGAGTGTATGGCTACACCTTC | CASSIAAGVYGYTF
. | TRBJ1-2 | TRBV6-4 | . | TGTGCCAGCAGTGAGGGCAGAAACTATGGCTACACCTTC | CASSEGRNYGYTF
. | TRBJ1-4 | TRBV29-1 | . | TGCAGCGTTGAAATGGGGGCGGGTAATGAAAAACTGTTTTTT | CSVEMGAGNEKLFF
. | TRBJ2-3 | TRBV6-2/TRBV6-3 | . | TGTGCCAGCAGTTATCTCTCAGATACGCAGTATTTT | CASSYLSDTQYF
. | TRBJ2-1 | TRBV6-5 | . | TGTGCCAGCAGCCTCCGACAGGATTCCTACAATGAGCAGTTCTTC | CASSLRQDSYNEQFF
TRBD1 | TRBJ1-5 | TRBV2 | . | TGTGCCAGCAGTGCACAGGGGGCCGGTCAGCCCCAGCATTTT | CASSAQGAGQPQHF
. | TRBJ2-1 | TRBV5-1 | . | TGCGCCAGCAGCTCACAAACGGGTGGAAATGAGCAGTTCTTC | CASSSQTGGNEQFF
TRBD2 | TRBJ2-1 | TRBV5-1 | . | TGCGCCAGCAGCAAGGGACTAGCGGGAGCCTACAATGAGCAGTTCTTC | CASSKGLAGAYNEQFF
. | TRBJ1-1 | TRBV6-5 | . | TGTGCCAGCAGCGCGGGGCTCAGTGAAGCTTTCTTT | CASSAGLSEAFF
. | TRBJ1-1 | TRBV30 | . | TGTGCCTGGAGTGTACTTCGACAGACAGCTTTCTTT | CAWSVLRQTAFF
. | TRBJ1-1 | TRBV6-5 | few | TGTGCCAGCAGTTACTCTTGGGGGGAATCCGCTGAAGCTTTCTTT | CASSYSWGESAEAFF
TRBD2 | TRBJ2-1 | TRBV4-3 | . | TGCGCCAGCAGCCAATTCGGACTAGCGGGGTACAATGAGCAGTTCTTC | CASSQFGLAGYNEQFF
TRBD2 | TRBJ2-1 | TRBV7-2 | . | TGTGCCAGCAGCCGGAAGGGACTAGCGGATTACAATGAGCAGTTCTTC | CASSRKGLADYNEQFF
TRBD2 | TRBJ2-2 | TRBV25-1 | . | TGTGCCAGCAGTGCCTCGTGGGGGGGGTTCACCGGGGAGCTGTTTTTT | CASSASWGGFTGELFF
TRBD1 | TRBJ1-5 | TRBV6-5 | . | TGTGCCAGCAGTTCCGTTCCGGGACAGAGCAATCAGCCCCAGCATTTT | CASSSVPGQSNQPQHF
. | TRBJ2-1 | TRBV19 | once | TGTGCCAGTAGTAATTTACGGCGGAATCACAATGAGCAGTTCTTC | CASSNLRRNHNEQFF
. | TRBJ2-2 | TRBV11-3 | . | TGTGCCAGCAGCTTACTCACTAGCTTCGTCCGGACCGGGAAGCTGTTTTTT | CASSLLTSFVRTGKLFF